One sample yielded the 10 T cell receptor beta chains listed below, sequenced in a study of control samples from healthy donors and cancer patients. Sequencing was performed with immunoSEQ multiplex PCR; in TCRdb, only in-frame clones are kept and a portion is missing. The table records 350,000 to 450,000 clones, around 90% of them present only once. Sequencing input: PBMCs. The source of these receptors is a man between 35 and 55 years old with head and neck cancer.

The rearrangement joins TRBV6-4 to TRBJ2-2; perhaps TRBD1 as D (6 bases). From germline, CDR1 is MRHNA and CDR2 SNTAGT. V was shortened by 4 bases and J by 5 bases, with 17 bases between the two germline ends. The CDR3 consists of 16 residues. The CDR3 DNA is TGTGCCAGCAGTGCGGAAGGACAGTCAGGGACCGGGGAGCTGTTTTTT. Its protein is CASSAEGQSGTGELFF.

Written as DNA, the CDR3 is TGTGCCAGCAGTTTATCCGGCTACCAAGAGACCCAGTACTTC. Protein sequence: CASSLSGYQETQYF. This sequence joins TRBV27 and TRBJ2-5; D is unresolved. Trimming removed 0 bases at V and 0 bases at J, with 5 bases between. Germline-derived CDR1 and CDR2 are MNHEY and SMNVEV (reference sequence). The CDR3 covers 14 residues.

This clone appeared once. The chain has TRBV9 and TRBJ2-7, with no clear D. Trimming removed 0 bases at V and 5 bases at J, with 15 bases between. This CDR3 comprises 15 residues. Per germline, CDR1 SGDLS and CDR2 YYNGEE. The CDR3 nucleotides read TGTGCCAGCAGCGTAGCCCCGATGAAGGGAAACGAGCAGTACTTC. Its protein product is CASSVAPMKGNEQYF.

This clone was counted a few times. The rearrangement links TRBV27 to TRBJ1-2; D gene uncertain. The V gene lost 8 bases and the J gene lost 4 bases, with 20 bases spanning the gap. CDR1 is MNHEY and CDR2 is SMNVEV in the germline V gene (reference sequence). The CDR3 runs to 15 residues. CDR3 DNA: TGTGCCAGCTCCACCCTCCGGGTGAGAGGCTATGGCTACACCTTC. This encodes CASSTLRVRGYGYTF.

This clone appeared a few times. The chain is built from TRBV5-4 and TRBJ2-1, with no clear D. CDR1 is SGHNT, CDR2 YYREEE, per germline (reference sequence). The CDR3 length is 11 residues. Trimming shortened V by 1 base and J by 6 bases, and 2 bases separated the two germline ends. This CDR3 is CASSLTNEQFF. In DNA form, the CDR3 reads TGTGCCAGCAGCTTGACCAATGAGCAGTTCTTC.

The chain combines TRBV9 with TRBJ2-3; 8 bases match TRBD2. CDR3 length: 16 amino acids. The V gene's germline CDR1 is SGDLS and CDR2 YYNGEE. Unmatched junction bases numbered 9, after V lost 4 bases and J lost 2 bases. The chain's CDR3 is CASSTGLGPFTDTQYF. The CDR3 nucleotides read TGTGCCAGCAGCACGGGACTAGGACCTTTCACAGATACGCAGTATTTT.

The chain is built from TRBV30 and TRBJ2-1, with 10 bases aligning to TRBD2. With 5 bases clipped from V and 7 bases from J, the junction kept 5 bases outside the gene matches. Germline lookup yields CDR1 GTSNPN and CDR2 SVGIG (reference sequence). The CDR3 length is 13 residues. CDR3 region: CAWERGGRNEQFF. The CDR3 DNA reads TGTGCCTGGGAGCGGGGGGGCCGGAATGAGCAGTTCTTC.

The V and J genes are TRBV5-1 and TRBJ2-3; possibly TRBD2 for D (5 bases). The germline V gene encodes CDR1 SGHRS and CDR2 YFSETQ. Deletions cut 7 bases from V and 2 bases from J, with 17 bases between. There are 15 residues in the CDR3. CDR3: CASRSSPGVTDTQYF. CDR3 DNA: TGCGCCAGCCGATCATCTCCCGGGGTCACAGATACGCAGTATTTT.

This clone has a handful of counts. The CDR3 loop is CASSPPAGVNEQYF. As DNA, the CDR3 is TGTGCCAGCTCACCACCCGCAGGGGTCAACGAGCAGTACTTC. The chain combines TRBV18 with TRBJ2-7; tentative D call: TRBD1 (6 bases). CDR3 length: 14 residues. Trimming took 0 bases from V and 5 from J, leaving 11 bases between them. Germline V lookup: CDR1 KGHSH, CDR2 LQKENI.

CDR3 DNA sequence: TGTGCCAGTATCCCCCCCGGGCAGGTTCATGAAGCTTTCTTT. Its protein product is CASIPPGQVHEAFF. This chain uses TRBV19 with TRBJ1-1; no clear D gene. V was shortened by 7 bases and J by 7 bases, with 19 bases between the two germline ends. This CDR3 has 14 amino acids. Germline CDR1 is LNHDA and CDR2 is SQIVND (reference sequence).